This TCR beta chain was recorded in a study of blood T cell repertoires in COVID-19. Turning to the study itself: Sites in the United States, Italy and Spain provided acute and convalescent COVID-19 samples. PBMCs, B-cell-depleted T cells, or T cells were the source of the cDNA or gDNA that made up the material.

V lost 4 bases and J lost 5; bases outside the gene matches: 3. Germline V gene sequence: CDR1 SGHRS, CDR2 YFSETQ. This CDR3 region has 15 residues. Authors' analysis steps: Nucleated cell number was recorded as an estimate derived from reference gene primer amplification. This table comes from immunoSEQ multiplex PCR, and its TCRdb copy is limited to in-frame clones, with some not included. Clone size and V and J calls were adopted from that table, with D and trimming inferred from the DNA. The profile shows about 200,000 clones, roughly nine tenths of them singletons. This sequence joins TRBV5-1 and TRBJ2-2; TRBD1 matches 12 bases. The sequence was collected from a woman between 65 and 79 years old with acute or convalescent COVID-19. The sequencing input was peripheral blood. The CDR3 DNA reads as TGCGCCAGCAGCAGGGGACAGGGGGCGACCGGGGAGCTGTTTTTT. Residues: CASSRGQGATGELFF.